This is a list of T cell receptor beta chains from one sample in a study of regulatory T cells in long-lasting Graves disease. TCRdb called the multiplex PCR reads again in MiXCR, with one record for every CDR3 protein. This sample carries 250,000 to 400,000 distinct CDR3 sequences, over 15% of them seen once, and the ten largest clones take around 37%. This specimen consisted of peripheral blood mononuclear cells (PBMCs), obtained at new diagnosis, from a patient treated with antithyroid drugs. All receptors come from a female donor with Graves disease. Both conserved end residues are part of each CDR3. Clone size is not always given. Where it is, it says once, few, many or a class for expanded clones.

>few|TRBJ2-7|TRBV10-1
CASSGASGHEQYF
>few|TRBJ2-5|TRBV11-2
CASSSAPYRDSLQETQYF
>many|TRBJ2-2|TRBV12-3/TRBV12-4
CASSFWQGRVTGELFF
>many|TRBJ2-4|TRBV7-8
CASSPHRDRSPKAKNIQYF
>many|TRBJ1-6|TRBV9
CASSAGVGPLHF
>many|TRBJ2-1|TRBV7-9
CASSLLAGGMYNEQFF
>NA|TRBJ2-3|TRBV6-4
CASSEETSGTDTQYF
>many|TRBJ2-1|TRBV12-3/TRBV12-4
CASRGLAGPYNEQFF
>few|TRBJ2-1|TRBV20-1
CSASIAEQFF
>many|TRBJ2-1|TRBV19
CASSMVPPRSEQFF
>many|TRBJ2-4|TRBV9
CASSQTGGAKNIQYF
>NA|TRBJ2-3|TRBV27
CASSLMWSTSTDTQYF
>many|TRBJ2-1|TRBV12-3/TRBV12-4
CASGPGGPYNEQFF
>few|TRBJ2-4|TRBV10-2
CAGRPGTEAKNIQYF
>many|TRBJ1-1|TRBV12-3/TRBV12-4
CASSFKSLSTEAFF
>many|TRBJ2-3|TRBV30
CAWRSGPGGTQYF
>many|TRBJ1-1|TRBV12-3/TRBV12-4
CASSLGGRNTEAFF
>many|TRBJ2-1|TRBV29-1
CSVARGPSNEQFF
>NA|TRBJ2-4|TRBV9
CASKLQGASGRWRIPKNIQYF
>many|TRBJ1-5|TRBV5-8
CASSIDSSWEPQHF
>many|TRBJ1-1|TRBV18
CASSPRTAGRITEAFF
>many|TRBJ2-1|TRBV6-1
CASSEELAGSNEQFF
>many|TRBJ1-1|TRBV6-1
CASSEAWAEAFF
>NA|TRBJ2-1|TRBV28
CASTEGTAGIEQFF
>many|TRBJ1-1|TRBV28
CASSLIGGGGTEAFF
>many|TRBJ2-5|TRBV2
CASSEETALGETQYF